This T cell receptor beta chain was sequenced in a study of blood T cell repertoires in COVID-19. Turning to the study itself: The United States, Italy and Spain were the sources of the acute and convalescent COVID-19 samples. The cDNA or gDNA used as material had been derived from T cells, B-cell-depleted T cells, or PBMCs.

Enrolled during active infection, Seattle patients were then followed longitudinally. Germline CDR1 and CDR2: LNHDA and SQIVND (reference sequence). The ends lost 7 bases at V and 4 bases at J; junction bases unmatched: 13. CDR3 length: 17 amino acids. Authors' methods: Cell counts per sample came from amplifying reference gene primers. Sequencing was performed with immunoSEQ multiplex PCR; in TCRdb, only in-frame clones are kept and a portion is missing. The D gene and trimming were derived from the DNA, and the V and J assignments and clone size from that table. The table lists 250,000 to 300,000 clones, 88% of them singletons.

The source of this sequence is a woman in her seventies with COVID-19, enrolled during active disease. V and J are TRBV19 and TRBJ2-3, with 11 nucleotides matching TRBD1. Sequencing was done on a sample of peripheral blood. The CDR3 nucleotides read TGTGCCAGTACAAGCCGGCTGGGACAGGGGGGCTCAGATACGCAGTATTTT. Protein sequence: CASTSRLGQGGSDTQYF. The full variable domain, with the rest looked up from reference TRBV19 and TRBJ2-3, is DGGITQSPKYLFRKEGQNVTLSCEQNLNHDAMYWYRQDPGQGLRLIYYSQIVNDFQKGDIAEGYSVSREKKESFPLTVTSAQKNPTAFYLCASTSRLGQGGSDTQYFGPGTRLTVL.